Here is one T cell receptor beta chain with its context. Its antigen is currently unknown. Caucasian adults residing in Nashville, Tennessee made up all the donors. These data belong to a study of shared clonotypes between healthy human individuals. Trimming pared 3 bases from V and 6 bases from J, leaving 21 bases between. CDR3 size: 17 residues. CDR1 and CDR2 (germline): MDHEN, SYDVKM. Authors' data handling: ImmunoSEQ yielded junction-only sequences lacking quality scores, so filtering differed. Repertoires were generated with immunoSEQ multiplex PCR, while TCRdb's copy carries only in-frame clones and drops some. The V and J calls and clone size are taken from that table; D and trimming were inferred from the DNA. In the table there are over 950,000 clones, around 77% of which are singletons. Study results and caveats: A generally larger estimated richness was seen in naive subsets than in memory subsets. Expectations were that clonotype sharing among donors would be affected by sequencing depth.

Sequences were obtained from memory CD4+ T cells from PBMCs. This sample's subset: CD45RA-negative fraction. This receptor was identified in a man between 18 and 35 years old in good health. Some clones in this sample may be carry-over from other donors' samples. The genes are TRBV28 and TRBJ1-5; tentatively, D is TRBD1 (6 bases). Here the CDR3 DNA reads TGTGCCAGCAGTTTTATGGGGGCTCTCTCCCTGTTTCAGCCCCAGCATTTT. Amino acid sequence: CASSFMGALSLFQPQHF. Full variable domain (outside the CDR3, taken from reference TRBV28 and TRBJ1-5): DVKVTQSSRYLVKRTGEKVFLECVQDMDHENMFWYRQDPGLGLRLIYFSYDVKMKEKGDIPEGYSVSREKKERFSLILESASTNQTSMYLCASSFMGALSLFQPQHFGDGTRLSIL.